These 14 T cell receptor beta chains were all obtained from the same sample, sequenced in a study of shared clonotypes between healthy human individuals (dated by TCRdb to 2018 to 2020). Receptor libraries were prepared by the immunoSEQ multiplex PCR assay. What TCRdb holds here is the immuneACCESS table cut down to in-frame rearrangements. Part of the clones is not present; checked against another copy, under half of the missing clones reflect an unresolved V gene, and the others are unexplained. For this sample the table gives nearly 2 million clones, of which approximately 95% were detected only once. The biggest ten clones account for less than 1.5% of the sample. CD8 naive samples consisted of CD45RO-negative cells that were positively selected for CCR7, yielding a CD45RA+CCR7+ population without TemRA cells. Sequenced: naive CD8+ T cells sorted from blood. According to the study, the label for this sample's cell subset or site signals: CD45RA+CCR7+. These receptors were obtained from a man aged 18-30 years in good health.

The chain employs TRBV6-1 and TRBJ2-5; D perhaps matches TRBD2 (5 bases). Per germline, CDR1 MNHNS and CDR2 SASEGT. The CDR3 runs 12 residues. V was shortened by 7 bases and J by 7 bases, with 13 bases between the two germline ends. CDR3 in amino acids: CASTRIGRTQYF. CDR3 coding DNA: TGTGCCAGCACCCGCATAGGGAGGACCCAGTACTTC.

This chain uses TRBV27 with TRBJ2-1, with 9 bases aligning to TRBD2. CDR1 and CDR2 from the germline V gene are MNHEY and SMNVEV (reference sequence). CDR3 size: 15 residues. Germline trimming cut 6 bases from V and 3 bases from J; bases unmatched to any gene: 6. The CDR3 spells CASRELAGVYNEQFF. As DNA, the CDR3 is TGTGCCAGCAGGGAGTTAGCGGGAGTCTACAATGAGCAGTTCTTC.

Comments on this clone: The same CDR3 also results from other DNA sequences found in this sample. The V gene is TRBV19, the J gene TRBJ1-1; D is perhaps TRBD1 (6 bases). V was clipped by 2 bases and J by 0 bases, with 7 bases between them. This CDR3 is 14 amino acids long. Looked up from germline, CDR1 is LNHDA and CDR2 is SQIVND (reference sequence). CDR3 bases: TGTGCCAGTAGTATACAGGGGTTGAACACTGAAGCTTTCTTT. Its translation is CASSIQGLNTEAFF. Combining the CDR3 with reference TRBV19 and TRBJ1-1 gives the whole variable domain DGGITQSPKYLFRKEGQNVTLSCEQNLNHDAMYWYRQDPGQGLRLIYYSQIVNDFQKGDIAEGYSVSREKKESFPLTVTSAQKNPTAFYLCASSIQGLNTEAFFGQGTRLTVV.

The chain is built from TRBV4-1 and TRBJ2-7; TRBD2 matches 9 bases. The CDR3 runs to 17 residues. Unmatched junction bases numbered 11, after V lost 0 bases and J lost 5 bases. CDR1 is MGHRA, CDR2 YSYEKL, per germline. The CDR3 coding sequence is TGCGCCAGCAGCCAAGAGGTAGCGGGAGTTTCGGGCCACGAGCAGTACTTC. Translating gives CASSQEVAGVSGHEQYF.

Note on this clone: At the DNA level, this CDR3 is encoded by other sequences in the same sample as well. The chain links TRBV11-2 to TRBJ2-7; D gene ambiguous. V lost 1 base to trimming and J lost 2 bases, with 6 bases between them. The CDR3 length is 13 residues. CDR1 and CDR2 (germline): SGHAT, FQNNGV. Here the CDR3 DNA reads TGTGCCAGCAGCTTAGTCACAGCCTACGAGCAGTACTTC. Translation gives CASSLVTAYEQYF. The variable domain in full, completed from reference TRBV11-2 and TRBJ2-7, reads EAGVAQSPRYKIIEKRQSVAFWCNPISGHATLYWYQQILGQGPKLLIQFQNNGVVDDSQLPKDRFSAERLKGVDSTLKIQPAKLEDSAVYLCASSLVTAYEQYFGPGTRLTVT.

V is TRBV9 and J is TRBJ1-2; D unresolved. From germline, CDR1 is SGDLS and CDR2 YYNGEE. Trimming stripped 0 bases from V and 4 bases from J, with 13 bases between. This CDR3 contains 15 residues. The CDR3 loop reads CASSVAEAVTYGYTF. In nucleotides, the CDR3 is TGTGCCAGCAGCGTAGCTGAGGCCGTGACCTATGGCTACACCTTC.

The V gene is TRBV27, the J gene TRBJ2-3; maybe TRBD1 (7 bases). The CDR3 contains 16 residues. The germline V and J ends were trimmed by 5 bases and 1 base, with 16 bases remaining between them. The germline V gene has CDR1 MNHEY and CDR2 SMNVEV (reference sequence). As DNA, the CDR3 is TGTGCCAGCAGTCTACAGGGGCCGGGGGGCACAGATACGCAGTATTTT. It encodes CASSLQGPGGTDTQYF.

V is TRBV5-6 and J is TRBJ2-5; D gene unclear. The CDR3 is 15 amino acids. The ends were cut back, 0 bases at V and 1 base at J, with 10 bases in the middle. Germline V lookup: CDR1 SGHDT, CDR2 YYEEEE. The CDR3 loop reads CASSLAAGTQETQYF. CDR3 DNA: TGTGCCAGCAGCTTGGCGGCAGGCACCCAAGAGACCCAGTACTTC.

The rearrangement joins TRBV7-9 to TRBJ2-7, with D tentatively TRBD1 (6 bases). Germline V CDR1 and CDR2: SEHNR, FQNEAQ (reference sequence). This CDR3 is 16 amino acids long. Trimming cost V 5 bases and J 0 bases, with 17 bases left between them. DNA for the CDR3: TGTGCCAGCAGCCCCCCACAGGGACCGAGCTCCTACGAGCAGTACTTC. Translation gives CASSPPQGPSSYEQYF.

As regards this clone: The sample carries other DNA sequences with the same CDR3. J is TRBJ2-7 and V is TRBV30; D perhaps matches TRBD2 (5 bases). V dropped 0 bases and J dropped 4 bases, with 7 bases sitting between them. CDR1 GTSNPN and CDR2 SVGIG come from the germline V gene (reference sequence). The CDR3 has 12 amino acids. In nucleotides, the CDR3 is TGTGCCTGGAGTGTTCGGGGTTACGAGCAGTACTTC. It codes for CAWSVRGYEQYF.

The rearrangement links TRBV5-1 to TRBJ2-7; TRBD1 is a possible D gene (5 bases). Looked up from germline, CDR1 is SGHRS and CDR2 is YFSETQ. Deletions cut 0 bases from V and 1 base from J, with 23 bases between. The CDR3 has 19 amino acids. CDR3 sequence: CASSLAGYSDVGFSYEQYF. DNA of the CDR3: TGCGCCAGCAGCTTGGCAGGGTACAGCGACGTGGGGTTTTCCTACGAGCAGTACTTC.

A remark on this clone: Other DNA sequences from this sample encode an identical CDR3 as well. CDR3 sequence (DNA): TGTGCCAGCAGCTCCGGCCTTTCCTACGAGCAGTACTTC. It yields the protein CASSSGLSYEQYF. This chain joins TRBV11-2 and TRBJ2-7; D is ambiguous. V lost 4 bases and J lost 1, with 8 bases in between. The CDR3 is made up of 13 amino acids. Looked up from germline, CDR1 is SGHAT and CDR2 is FQNNGV.

To note about this clone: This CDR3 is also generated by other DNA sequences in the sample. V is TRBV10-3 and J is TRBJ2-3, with 7 bases fitting TRBD1. The length of the CDR3 is 13 residues. Germline values: CDR1 ENHRY, CDR2 SYGVKD. Trimming at V came to 3 bases and at J to 3 bases, leaving 0 bases not matched to a gene. As DNA, the CDR3 is TGTGCCATCAGTGACAGGGGGACAGATACGCAGTATTTT. Protein: CAISDRGTDTQYF.

The V call is TRBV5-1, the J call TRBJ2-2, with D maybe TRBD1 (5 bases). Germline assignment: CDR1 SGHRS and CDR2 YFSETQ. V was cut by 0 bases and J by 3 bases, with 12 bases left in between. This CDR3 has 16 residues. DNA for the CDR3: TGCGCCAGCAGCTTGGCTATAGGGGTTGACACCGGGGAGCTGTTTTTT. It is translated as CASSLAIGVDTGELFF.